The 3 T cell receptor beta chains listed next were all sequenced from one sample in a study of CD8 T cells in ankylosing spondylitis. TCRdb fed the 5' RACE reads into MiXCR, producing one record per CDR3 protein. The sample shows fewer than 500,000 distinct CDR3 sequences, around 24% of them seen only once. The antigens these receptors bind are not known. Study-level findings and limits: One TCR beta motif, made up of eight highly homologous variants, appeared characteristic of ankylosing spondylitis blood.

Sequenced input: blood, either unsorted or a sorted T cell fraction (not recorded which). These receptors all stem from a male donor with ankylosing spondylitis.

The CDR3 DNA is TGCAGTGCACAGGGGGCCCATCCGGGGCAGCCCCAGCATTTT. This sequence encodes CSAQGAHPGQPQHF. V usage is TRBV20-1 and J usage is TRBJ1-5, with TRBD1 identical over 9 bases. Trimming took 6 bases from V and 7 from J; bases not matched to a gene: 10. Looked up from germline, CDR1 is DFQATT and CDR2 is SNEGSKA (reference sequence). The CDR3 is 14 residues long.

This clonotype has a handful of counts. J is TRBJ2-7 and V is TRBV2, with D uncertain. Germline V gives CDR1 SNHLY, CDR2 FYNNEI. V lost 6 bases and J 3 bases, leaving 6 bases between the germline ends. The CDR3 is made up of 11 amino acids. CDR3 bases: TGTGCCAGCAGGTGGAACTACGAGCAGTACTTC. This encodes CASRWNYEQYF.

The chain carries TRBV18 and TRBJ2-5; D ambiguous. Trimming cost V 3 bases and J 0 bases, with 5 bases left between them. The CDR3 totals 13 residues. Germline V lookup: CDR1 KGHSH, CDR2 LQKENI. The CDR3: CASSPPYQETQYF. DNA of the CDR3: TGTGCCAGCTCACCCCCGTACCAAGAGACCCAGTACTTC.